This TCR beta chain was sequenced for a study of T cell repertoires in cytomegalovirus infection. The wider study: Carrying CMV and the relevant HLA type showed in public TCR beta signatures.

Regarding the study as a whole: CMV-specific TCR beta clonotypes restricted by HLA-C were the ones dominating the ex vivo response. Cumulative frequency (of public TCR beta family members) identified carriers of CMV plus the relevant HLA.

This clonotype came up a few times. Its antigen is not identified. TCRdb re-analysed the reads in MiXCR, keeping a single row per CDR3 protein. The sample yields about 310,000 distinct CDR3 sequences, 25% seen once. The clonotype originates from a human donor in good health (CMV status not recorded). Some clones in this sample may be carry-over from other donors' samples. Source: cultured PBMCs, taken from culture after CMV antigen stimulation.

The CDR3 reads CASSLGSGSSGNTIYF. For the CDR3, the DNA is TGTGCCAGCAGCTTAGGAAGCGGCAGCTCTGGAAACACCATATATTTT. The chain links TRBV7-2 to TRBJ1-3, with unresolved D. The V and J ends lost 1 base and 0 bases respectively, with 10 bases between them. CDR3 size: 16 residues. Per germline, CDR1 SGHTA and CDR2 FQGNSA.